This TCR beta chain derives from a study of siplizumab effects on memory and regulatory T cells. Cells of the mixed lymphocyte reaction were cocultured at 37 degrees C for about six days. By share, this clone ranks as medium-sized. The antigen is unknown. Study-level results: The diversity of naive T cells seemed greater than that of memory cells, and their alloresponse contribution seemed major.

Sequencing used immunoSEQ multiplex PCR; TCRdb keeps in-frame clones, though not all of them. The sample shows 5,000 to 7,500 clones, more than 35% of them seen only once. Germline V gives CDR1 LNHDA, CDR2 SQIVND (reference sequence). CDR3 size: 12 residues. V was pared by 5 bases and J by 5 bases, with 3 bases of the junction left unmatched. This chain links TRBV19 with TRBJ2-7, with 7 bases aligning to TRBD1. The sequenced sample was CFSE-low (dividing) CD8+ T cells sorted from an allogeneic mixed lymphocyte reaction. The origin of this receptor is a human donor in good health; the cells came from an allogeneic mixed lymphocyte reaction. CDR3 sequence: CASSPGTDEQYF. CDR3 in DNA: TGTGCCAGTAGTCCCGGGACAGACGAGCAGTACTTC.